This paragraph reports one T cell receptor beta chain. Its specificity is unknown. The CDR3 is made up of 15 amino acids. Deletions cut 0 bases from V and 4 bases from J, with 11 bases between. Germline V lookup: CDR1 LGHDT, CDR2 YNNKEL (reference sequence). These data belong to a study of T cell responses to AZD1222 COVID-19 vaccine. Study observations and caveats: Spike-specific TCR breadth and depth grew following two AZD1222 doses.

Profiled with immunoSEQ multiplex PCR; TCRdb holds only in-frame clones, not every one. The sample has about 110,000 clones; over 75% are singletons. V is TRBV3-1 (or the pseudogene TRBV3-2) and J is TRBJ2-3; a weak D match, TRBD1 (7 bases). The receptor was isolated from an adult in good health. The source was peripheral blood, collected on day 0 of MenACWY control vaccination. Here the CDR3 reads CASSQDQGGADTQYF. DNA for the CDR3: TGTGCCAGCAGCCAAGATCAGGGGGGCGCAGATACGCAGTATTTT.